The TCR beta chain described here comes from a study of T-cell reconstitution after alpha-beta-depleted transplantation in children. Unique molecular identifiers were incorporated into the prepared TCRbeta library. TCRdb ran MiXCR on the PCR reads and lists one entry per CDR3 protein. Of hundreds of thousands of distinct CDR3 sequences listed, roughly 15% are singletons. Findings and caveats of the study: From newly produced T cells came most of the T-cell counts and diversity one year after transplant. Alpha-beta T cells about two months after transplant reportedly derived from several hundred expanded graft clones. Where some patients showed high TCRbeta diversity at day 60, it came from recipient T cells and thymic progenitors that had survived.

This clonotype was counted between two and nine times. Its target is not known. The CDR3 covers 13 residues. Trimming cost V 5 bases and J 1 base, with 8 bases left between them. The germline gives CDR1 SGHVS, CDR2 FQNEAQ. The TCR sequence derives from a male patient aged 2 to 10 who had a stem cell transplant for acute lymphoblastic leukemia, so the T cells may come from the graft donor. This sample comprised PBMCs, mostly from graft donor cells, obtained 360 days after TCRalphabeta/CD19-depleted stem cell transplant. The V gene is TRBV7-8, the J gene TRBJ1-1, with no clear D. The CDR3 coding sequence is TGTGCCAGCAGCATCCGACCGAACACTGAAGCTTTCTTT. This gives the protein CASSIRPNTEAFF.